This T cell receptor beta chain was recorded in a study of identical twins. Points from the study as a whole: Insertions were fewer in abundant cord blood beta clonotypes, whereas memory repertoires showed none of this pattern.

Template switching introduced a universal primer site, and the cDNA bore unique molecular identifiers. Using its own MiXCR run on the 5' RACE reads, TCRdb lists one record per CDR3 protein. This sample yields about 280,000 distinct CDR3 sequences, of which about 8.9% are seen a single time; roughly 2% belongs to the top ten. Comments on this clonotype: The antigen is unknown.

The germline V gene has CDR1 SGHVS and CDR2 FQNEAQ. This CDR3 spans 19 amino acids. V shed 1 base and J shed 0 bases, with 19 bases lying between them. Healthy Caucasians supplied all donations. The data also belong to a second study, concerning yellow fever vaccine responses in identical twins.

This sequence was found in a woman younger than 35 in good health. The chain is built from TRBV7-8 and TRBJ2-1; D is ambiguous. The source material was memory (CD45RO+) T cells sorted from blood. The chain's CDR3 is CASSLDTPLNSFSYNEQFF. CDR3 DNA sequence: TGTGCCAGCAGCTTAGATACGCCCCTAAACTCGTTCTCCTACAATGAGCAGTTCTTC.